This T cell receptor (beta chain) was identified during a study of blood T cells in healthy people across ages. This CDR3 has 16 amino acids. V lost 5 bases, J lost 7 bases, and 21 bases lay in between. CDR1 SGHAT and CDR2 FQNNGV come from the germline V gene. A note on this clonotype: The antigen remains unidentified.

Study-level findings and limits: Age showed a roughly linear inverse relationship with TCR beta diversity per million T cells. Long-lived donors exceeded aged donors in naive CD4+ cells and diversity.

Extractions gave at least 5.5 micrograms of total RNA per sample. Next came a second PCR, run for roughly 6 to 11 cycles, which used a sample-barcoded 5' primer along with a J-beta primer mix. Every single cDNA molecule received a tag from a template-switch adaptor with 12 random nucleotides. TCRdb itself ran the 5' RACE reads through MiXCR, one entry per CDR3 protein. The sample holds 1,100,000 or so distinct CDR3 sequences, 40% to 55% seen once. The V gene is TRBV11-2, the J gene TRBJ2-1; weak D call: TRBD2 (5 bases). The source of this sequence is a woman aged 55 to 70 in good health. The specimen was blood. The CDR3 reads CASSLAHPGVLNEQFF. CDR3 sequence (DNA): TGTGCCAGCAGCCTAGCCCACCCAGGAGTGCTTAATGAGCAGTTCTTC.